This T cell receptor (beta chain) was captured in a study of blood T cell repertoires in COVID-19. Across the study: Researchers got acute and convalescent COVID-19 samples from the United States, Italy and Spain.

Original handling: Estimation of nucleated cell counts relied on the amplification of reference gene primers. Sequencing was performed with immunoSEQ multiplex PCR; in TCRdb, only in-frame clones are kept and a portion is missing. That table furnishes V, J and clone size, whereas the DNA furnished D and trimming. The sample records more than 350,000 clones, around nine tenths being singletons. Grouping used clinical history reported by participants in a survey and questionnaire. The receptor was derived from a woman between 18 and 30 years old who had been exposed to COVID-19. The sample consisted of PBMCs or T cells enriched from blood (not recorded which).

The CDR3 region has the DNA TGTGCCAGTAGTACAAAACGGGACTACTACAATGAGCAGTTCTTC. Translated, it gives CASSTKRDYYNEQFF. The chain combines TRBV19 with TRBJ2-1, with 7 bases that match TRBD2. The CDR3 is made up of 15 amino acids. Per germline, CDR1 LNHDA and CDR2 SQIVND (reference sequence). V dropped 4 bases and J dropped 3; count of bases not matched to a gene: 6.